This entry lists 20 T cell receptor beta chains sequenced from one sample in a study of cytomegalovirus exposure and HLA in healthy donors. The study ran its PCR with 60 Vbeta and 13 Jbeta primers. Here immunoSEQ multiplex PCR was the method, and the copy in TCRdb shows in-frame clones only, minus some. Counted here are about 200,000 clones, 70% to 80% occurring once; the ten biggest clones make up 2% to 2.5%. Sequencing used PBMCs. These TCRs come from a woman aged 25 to 39 in good health and CMV-seropositive.

The chain employs TRBV5-8 and TRBJ1-6; unclear D gene. The germline CDR1 and CDR2 sequences are SGHTS and YDEGEE. V was shortened by 4 bases and J by 1 base, with 6 bases between the two germline ends. The CDR3 loop spans 14 amino acids. CDR3 in DNA: TGTGCCAGCAGCGGCCAGTCCTATAATTCACCCCTCCACTTT. Its protein is CASSGQSYNSPLHF.

The chain combines TRBV5-4 with TRBJ2-7, with D perhaps matching TRBD2 (5 bases). This CDR3 spans 13 amino acids. V was pared by 1 base and J by 6 bases, with 11 bases between. Germline CDR1 is SGHNT and CDR2 is YYREEE (reference sequence). CDR3 sequence reads: CASSLWVAREQYF. As DNA, the CDR3 is TGTGCCAGCAGCTTGTGGGTAGCGCGCGAGCAGTACTTC.

The CDR3 region has the DNA TGTGCCAGCAGCTTAGGGAGGCAATATAATTCACCCCTCCACTTT. As protein: CASSLGRQYNSPLHF. This chain uses TRBV7-9 with TRBJ1-6, with D uncertain. V shed 1 base and J shed 4 bases, with 8 bases lying between them. This CDR3 has 15 residues. Germline CDR1 and CDR2: SEHNR and FQNEAQ (reference sequence). Filled out from reference TRBV7-9 and TRBJ1-6, the complete variable domain reads DTGVSQNPRHKITKRGQNVTFRCDPISEHNRLYWYRQTLGQGPEFLTYFQNEAQLEKSRLLSDRFSAERPKGSFSTLEIQRTEQGDSAMYLCASSLGRQYNSPLHFGNGTRLTVT.

This clone has only a few counts. J is TRBJ2-5 and V is TRBV5-1; no firm D call. V lost 4 bases and J lost 7, with 14 bases in between. The CDR3 contains 13 residues. Looked up from germline, CDR1 is SGHRS and CDR2 is YFSETQ. The CDR3 is CASSLMETATQYF. DNA of the CDR3: TGCGCCAGCAGCCTTATGGAGACTGCGACCCAGTACTTC.

As to this clone: Other DNA sequences of this sample code for an identical CDR3. The chain employs TRBV30 and TRBJ1-1; 8 bases match TRBD1. The ends lost 2 bases at V and 8 bases at J; junction bases unmatched: 7. There are 13 residues in the CDR3. CDR1 is GTSNPN, CDR2 SVGIG, per germline (reference sequence). The chain's CDR3 is CAWSLTGATEAFF. In DNA form, the CDR3 reads TGTGCCTGGAGTTTGACAGGGGCCACCGAAGCTTTCTTT.

V is TRBV5-1 and J is TRBJ2-1; 8 bases agree with TRBD2. V lost 4 bases, J lost 7 bases, and 13 bases stayed unmatched. CDR1 and CDR2 (germline): SGHRS, YFSETQ. The CDR3 is made up of 16 amino acids. The CDR3 DNA sequence: TGCGCCAGCAGCCCCGGGGTAGCGGGAACGGTGAATGAGCAGTTCTTC. Translating gives CASSPGVAGTVNEQFF.

The chain employs TRBV7-9 and TRBJ1-4; D perhaps matches TRBD1 (5 bases). V was clipped by 5 bases and J by 5 bases, with 15 bases between them. The germline V gene encodes CDR1 SEHNR and CDR2 FQNEAQ (reference sequence). The CDR3 extends over 15 amino acids. This CDR3 is CASSPQVPMNEKLFF. As DNA, the CDR3 is TGTGCCAGCAGCCCACAGGTCCCCATGAATGAAAAACTGTTTTTT.

This chain joins TRBV30 and TRBJ2-5; D is perhaps TRBD1 (6 bases). The end of the DNA is better explained by TRBJ2-7, so the J call may be wrong. This CDR3 has 13 residues. Germline V gene sequence: CDR1 GTSNPN, CDR2 SVGIG (reference sequence). The CDR3 DNA is TGTGCCTGGGACAGGTCCCAACCCGGCGAGCAGTACTTC. This gives the protein CAWDRSQPGEQYF.

The chain uses TRBV10-3 and TRBJ2-7; 7 nucleotides match TRBD1. The germline CDR1 and CDR2 sequences are ENHRY and SYGVKD. J was trimmed by 2 bases and V by 9 bases; bases with no gene match: 10. This CDR3 has 14 amino acids. The chain's CDR3 is CAMRRDRGPYEQYF. The DNA for the CDR3 is TGTGCCATGCGCCGGGACAGAGGCCCCTACGAGCAGTACTTC.

The chain recombines TRBV5-1 with TRBJ1-4; no reliable D call. Germline CDR1 and CDR2: SGHRS and YFSETQ. The CDR3 is 14 amino acids. With 0 bases removed from V and 6 bases from J, the gap between germline ends came to 9 bases. DNA for the CDR3: TGCGCCAGCAGCTTGGACAGCAGTTATGAAAAACTGTTTTTT. Its protein product is CASSLDSSYEKLFF.

The chain recombines TRBV28 with TRBJ2-7; perhaps TRBD1 as D (6 bases). The germline gives CDR1 MDHEN, CDR2 SYDVKM. There are 15 residues in the CDR3. Trimming pared 3 bases from V and 3 bases from J, leaving 15 bases between. The CDR3 sequence is CASSFPTRDIYEQYF. In DNA, the CDR3 is TGTGCCAGCAGTTTCCCAACCCGGGACATCTACGAGCAGTACTTC.

The chain joins TRBV4-2 to TRBJ2-1; 10 positions match TRBD2. In germline, CDR1 is LGHNA, CDR2 YNFKEQ. The CDR3 loop spans 15 amino acids. The V and J ends lost 1 base and 4 bases, in that order; junction bases with no gene match: 1. For the CDR3, the DNA is TGTGCCAGCAGCCAAGGGACTAGCGGATACAATGAGCAGTTCTTC. Its protein is CASSQGTSGYNEQFF.

The rearrangement links TRBV9 to TRBJ2-3, with D possibly being TRBD2 (5 bases). The V and J ends lost 0 bases and 2 bases respectively, with 10 bases between them. Germline-derived CDR1 and CDR2 are SGDLS and YYNGEE. The CDR3 is 15 residues long. CDR3 bases: TGTGCCAGCAGCGTAGGGCGGGTAGTCACAGATACGCAGTATTTT. Translated, it gives CASSVGRVVTDTQYF.

The rearrangement links TRBV2 to TRBJ2-7, with 7 positions matching TRBD1. J lost 3 bases, V lost 4 bases, and 3 bases had no gene match. Germline CDR1 SNHLY, CDR2 FYNNEI. The CDR3 is made up of 13 amino acids. For the CDR3, the DNA is TGTGCCAGCAGTGTAGGACAGGACTACGAGCAGTACTTC. Amino acid sequence: CASSVGQDYEQYF.

This clone has more than one count but fewer than ten. The V call is TRBV30, the J call TRBJ2-1, with D perhaps TRBD1 (6 bases). The CDR3 is 14 residues long. Trimming shortened V by 0 bases and J by 2 bases, and 8 bases separated the two germline ends. Germline V gives CDR1 GTSNPN, CDR2 SVGIG (reference sequence). The CDR3 region has the DNA TGTGCCTGGAGTGTGGGGGCTGCCTACAATGAGCAGTTCTTC. Translation gives CAWSVGAAYNEQFF.

The chain combines TRBV7-3 with TRBJ2-2; 10 bases are shared with TRBD2. The CDR3 covers 16 residues. Trimming removed 5 bases from V and 2 bases from J; junction bases left unmatched: 5. CDR1 and CDR2 from the germline V gene are SGHTA and FQGTGA. CDR3 bases: TGTGCCAGCAGCCGACAACTAGCGGGAAACACCGGGGAGCTGTTTTTT. Its translation: CASSRQLAGNTGELFF.

This chain connects TRBV30 to TRBJ2-5; 11 nucleotides align to TRBD2. J was trimmed by 8 bases and V by 0 bases; bases with no gene match: 2. CDR3 length equals 13 residues. Germline V gives CDR1 GTSNPN, CDR2 SVGIG (reference sequence). CDR3 sequence (DNA): TGTGCCTGGAGTGTGGGGACTAGCGGCACCCAGTACTTC. Translated: CAWSVGTSGTQYF.

The V gene is TRBV7-2, the J gene TRBJ1-1; TRBD1 agrees at 8 bases. Germline CDR1 SGHTA, CDR2 FQGNSA. V gave up 6 bases and J gave up 1 base; unmatched junction bases: 7. The CDR3 runs to 15 residues. The CDR3 bases are TGTGCCAGCAGGCTAACAGGGGGGGGGAACACTGAAGCTTTCTTT. Its translation is CASRLTGGGNTEAFF.

This rearrangement joins TRBV19 to TRBJ2-2; D uncertain. V shed 1 base and J shed 6 bases, with 12 bases lying between them. Germline V lookup: CDR1 LNHDA, CDR2 SQIVND (reference sequence). The length of the CDR3 is 15 residues. CDR3 amino acids: CASSIAGLIAGELFF. CDR3 nucleotide sequence: TGTGCCAGTAGTATAGCAGGCTTAATCGCCGGGGAGCTGTTTTTT. The full variable domain, in which reference TRBV19 and TRBJ2-2 provide the parts outside the CDR3, is DGGITQSPKYLFRKEGQNVTLSCEQNLNHDAMYWYRQDPGQGLRLIYYSQIVNDFQKGDIAEGYSVSREKKESFPLTVTSAQKNPTAFYLCASSIAGLIAGELFFGEGSRLTVL.

The chain has TRBV28 and TRBJ1-5; 8 bases line up with TRBD1. CDR3 length: 16 amino acids. CDR1 MDHEN and CDR2 SYDVKM come from the germline V gene. V lost 5 bases, J lost 5 bases, and 11 bases stayed unmatched. DNA of the CDR3: TGTGCCAGCAGTGGTATACAGGGGGGAAGGGATCAGCCCCAGCATTTT. Translation: CASSGIQGGRDQPQHF.